Here is one TCR beta chain with its context. Repertoires were generated with immunoSEQ multiplex PCR, while TCRdb's copy carries only in-frame clones and drops some. The top ten clones hold 24% of a sample with around 80,000 clones, around 91% of them seen once. This specimen belongs to a study of brain T cells in children with intractable seizures. Trimming at V came to 0 bases and at J to 4 bases, leaving 1 base not matched to a gene. Per germline, CDR1 LNHNV and CDR2 YYDKDF (reference sequence). This CDR3 contains 14 residues. V usage is TRBV15 and J usage is TRBJ2-7, with 9 bases aligning to TRBD2. The specimen was peripheral blood, collected at surgery. The TCR originated in a girl aged 2 to 10 with Rasmussen encephalitis and intractable seizures. The CDR3 sequence is CATSRDSGSYEQYF. The DNA of the CDR3 is TGTGCCACCAGCAGAGATAGCGGGAGTTACGAGCAGTACTTC.